The subject of this entry is one T cell receptor beta chain. Diagnosis of hyperthyroidism was new in patients aged 18 to 65, and its duration was under 2 months. Uncontrolled infection, other autoimmune disease, pregnancy or lactation disqualified patients from enrolment. PBMCs were derived from around 10 ml fresh peripheral blood. This specimen comes from a study of T cells in Graves' hyperthyroidism and ophthalmopathy. Study overall: Peripheral blood was secured at the point of initial diagnosis, before any treatment.

TCR beta CDR3 regions were amplified from RNA transcripts. The study used the HTBI primer set for a first-round RT-PCR of the TCR CDR3. TCRdb re-derived calls from the multiplex PCR reads in MiXCR, one entry per CDR3 protein. The sample shows hundreds of thousands of distinct CDR3 sequences, about 19% of them seen only once. CDR1 and CDR2 from the germline V gene are DFQATT and SNEGSKA (reference sequence). This CDR3 is built from 14 residues. Germline trimming cut 3 bases from V and 2 bases from J; bases unmatched to any gene: 3. Sequenced input: blood. This sequence joins TRBV20-1 and TRBJ1-5; the match to TRBD1 covers 8 bases. The clonotype originates from a woman in her fifties or sixties with Graves' hyperthyroidism that later progressed to Graves' ophthalmopathy. CDR3: CSASRGLGNQPQHF. The CDR3 nucleotides read TGCAGTGCTAGCAGGGGGCTAGGCAATCAGCCCCAGCATTTT.